This TCR beta chain was sequenced during a study of regulatory T cells in long-lasting Graves disease. Points from the study as a whole: The TCR repertoire of persistent Graves' patients was less diverse than that of newly diagnosed ones.

With 0 bases removed from V and 2 bases from J, the gap between germline ends came to 11 bases. The CDR3 runs to 15 residues. Germline CDR1 reads SGHDT; CDR2 reads YYEEEE. As for time point: persistent/refractory GD, antithyroid drugs over 5 years with positive TRAb. The authors made the TCR library using RNA they extracted from PBMCs. Graves' disease was diagnosed by American Thyroid Association guidelines. The collection involved drawing nine milliliters of peripheral blood into EDTA tubes. To make TCR beta libraries, researchers used iRepertoire HTBI primers and Arm-PCR of CDR3 regions. TCRdb reanalysed the multiplex PCR reads using MiXCR and keeps one entry per CDR3 protein. Here the sample spans hundreds of thousands of distinct CDR3 sequences, 20% to 25% being singletons. This clonotype showed up just a few times. Its antigen is currently unknown.

This material consisted of peripheral blood mononuclear cells (PBMCs), taken when the disease was refractory, from a patient treated with antithyroid drugs. This receptor was taken from a female donor with Graves disease. This chain uses TRBV5-6 with TRBJ2-5, with D uncertain. CDR3 amino acids: CASSLGASKQETQYF. The CDR3 nucleotides are TGTGCCAGCAGCTTGGGGGCCTCAAAACAAGAGACCCAGTACTTC.